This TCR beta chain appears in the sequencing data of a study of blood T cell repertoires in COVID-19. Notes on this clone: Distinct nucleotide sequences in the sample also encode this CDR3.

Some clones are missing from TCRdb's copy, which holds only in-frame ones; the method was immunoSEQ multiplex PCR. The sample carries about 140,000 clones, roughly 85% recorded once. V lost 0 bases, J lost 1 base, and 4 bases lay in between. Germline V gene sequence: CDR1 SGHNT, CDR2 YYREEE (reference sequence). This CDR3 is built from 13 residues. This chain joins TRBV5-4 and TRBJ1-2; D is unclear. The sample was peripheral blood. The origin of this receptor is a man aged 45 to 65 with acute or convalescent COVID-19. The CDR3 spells CASSLDSNYGYTF. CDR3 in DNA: TGTGCCAGCAGCTTGGACAGTAACTATGGCTACACCTTC.